Presented here are 25 T cell receptor beta chains from one specimen sequenced in a study of blood T cell repertoires in COVID-19 (dated by TCRdb to the early 2020s). Library construction relied on the immunoSEQ multiplex PCR assay. The table comes from immuneACCESS by way of TCRdb, which keeps in-frame sequences with V and J called. Part of the clones is missing from these tables; in studies checked, under half for an unresolved V gene and the rest for unknown reasons. Across this sample there are roughly 500,000 clones, with around 87% seen only once. The ten largest clones represent 1.5% to 2% of the sample. The sample consisted of PBMCs or T cells enriched from blood (not recorded which). The receptors originated from a woman aged 40 to 55 who had recovered from COVID-19.

This chain's CDR3 is CASSLSGGGNYGYTF. The DNA of the CDR3 is TGTGCCAGCAGCTTATCGGGGGGCGGTAACTATGGCTACACCTTC. The gene calls are TRBV7-2 and TRBJ1-2, with D perhaps TRBD1 (6 bases). Germline CDR1 reads SGHTA; CDR2 reads FQGNSA. Trimming removed 2 bases from V and 1 base from J, with 11 bases in between. The CDR3 runs 15 residues. The complete variable domain, with remaining parts taken from reference TRBV7-2 and TRBJ1-2, reads GAGVSQSPSNKVTEKGKDVELRCDPISGHTALYWYRQSLGQGLEFLIYFQGNSAPDKSGLPSDRFSAERTGGSVSTLTIQRTQQEDSAVYLCASSLSGGGNYGYTFGSGTRLTVV.

The V call is TRBV5-1, the J call TRBJ1-6; tentative D call: TRBD1 (5 bases). Trimming removed 4 bases at V and 8 bases at J, with 19 bases between. Per germline, CDR1 SGHRS and CDR2 YFSETQ. The CDR3 runs 16 residues. The CDR3 bases are TGCGCCAGCAGCATGCGGCGGGGCGGCGCGGATTCACCCCTCCACTTT. It codes for CASSMRRGGADSPLHF.

This chain connects TRBV25-1 to TRBJ1-2; D gene ambiguous. Germline lookup yields CDR1 MGHDK and CDR2 SYGVNS. The CDR3 loop spans 16 amino acids. Trimming stripped 0 bases from V and 0 bases from J, with 11 bases between. In nucleotides, the CDR3 is TGTGCCAGCAGTGAATATTGGCGGCCAGCTAACTATGGCTACACCTTC. This translates into CASSEYWRPANYGYTF.

The V gene is TRBV9, the J gene TRBJ2-3; tentatively, D is TRBD1 (6 bases). Trimming pared 0 bases from V and 4 bases from J, leaving 9 bases between. CDR3 length: 14 amino acids. Germline CDR1 is SGDLS and CDR2 is YYNGEE. The CDR3 reads CASSVETGADTQYF. The CDR3 DNA follows: TGTGCCAGCAGCGTAGAGACAGGCGCAGATACGCAGTATTTT.

The J gene is TRBJ1-1, the V gene TRBV25-1; no definite D call. This CDR3 region has 14 residues. Germline values: CDR1 MGHDK, CDR2 SYGVNS. The V end was cut by 1 base, the J end by 0 bases, with 6 bases between. CDR3 in amino acids: CASSELTMNTEAFF. In DNA form, the CDR3 reads TGTGCCAGCAGTGAATTAACAATGAACACTGAAGCTTTCTTT.

V usage is TRBV3-1 (or the pseudogene TRBV3-2) and J usage is TRBJ1-2, with D tentatively TRBD1 (5 bases). The germline CDR1 and CDR2 sequences are LGHDT and YNNKEL (reference sequence). The CDR3 runs 15 residues. V was shortened by 4 bases and J by 3 bases, with 15 bases between the two germline ends. This chain's CDR3 is CASSRDSQFYYGYTF. CDR3 DNA: TGTGCCAGCAGCCGCGACAGTCAATTCTACTATGGCTACACCTTC.

The chain uses TRBV14 and TRBJ1-2; a possible D gene is TRBD1 (6 bases). The CDR3 consists of 15 residues. The ends were cut back, 4 bases at V and 6 bases at J, with 18 bases in the middle. Per the germline V gene, CDR1 is SGHDN and CDR2 is FVKESK. The CDR3 loop reads CASSLGQLMVDGYTF. CDR3 coding DNA: TGTGCCAGCAGCCTAGGACAGCTCATGGTTGATGGCTACACCTTC.

This chain links TRBV10-3 with TRBJ2-1, with 9 bases matching TRBD2. The CDR3 sequence is 16 residues long. From germline, CDR1 is ENHRY and CDR2 SYGVKD. Unmatched junction bases numbered 8, after V lost 5 bases and J lost 3 bases. CDR3 in DNA: TGTGCCATCAGTAGCCGGACTAGCGATTACTACAATGAGCAGTTCTTC. Protein product: CAISSRTSDYYNEQFF.

The J gene is TRBJ2-7, the V gene TRBV6-2 or TRBV6-3; TRBD2 aligns across 12 bases. The CDR3 is 18 amino acids. CDR1 MNHEY and CDR2 SVGEGT come from the germline V gene. V was pared by 4 bases and J by 2 bases, with 12 bases of the junction left unmatched. The CDR3 spells CASSSGLAGQGVTYEQYF. DNA for the CDR3: TGTGCCAGCAGTTCGGGACTAGCGGGCCAAGGGGTTACCTACGAGCAGTACTTC.

This chain's CDR3 is CASSHLRTGDQPQHF. The CDR3 DNA sequence: TGTGCCAGCAGTCATCTCCGGACAGGGGATCAGCCCCAGCATTTT. The gene calls are TRBV5-6 and TRBJ1-5, with 9 bases identical to TRBD1. Germline CDR1 SGHDT, CDR2 YYEEEE. The ends lost 5 bases at V and 5 bases at J; junction bases unmatched: 8. The CDR3 covers 15 residues.

The chain links TRBV30 to TRBJ2-3, with 7 bases fitting TRBD2. CDR3 length: 13 amino acids. Germline CDR1 is GTSNPN and CDR2 is SVGIG (reference sequence). The ends lost 4 bases at V and 10 bases at J; junction bases unmatched: 11. The CDR3 is CAWTSGPMNSQYF. The CDR3, as DNA: TGTGCCTGGACTAGCGGCCCCATGAACTCGCAGTATTTT.

The gene calls are TRBV5-1 and TRBJ2-2; 7 bases align to TRBD1. Germline loops: CDR1 SGHRS, CDR2 YFSETQ. Trimming cost V 4 bases and J 3 bases; bases outside gene matches: 12. CDR3 size: 17 residues. The CDR3 DNA follows: TGCGCCAGCAGCCGGCACCAACAGGGGACGGACACCGGGGAGCTGTTTTTT. Translating gives CASSRHQQGTDTGELFF.

The chain recombines TRBV7-2 with TRBJ2-3; 7 positions match TRBD2. The CDR3 is 20 amino acids. In germline, CDR1 is SGHTA, CDR2 FQGNSA. V shed 0 bases and J 0 bases; nucleotides not matched to a gene: 15. The CDR3 nucleotides are TGTGCCAGCAGCTTAGCGTGGGCGGGAGCTTTGCCGCTTAGCACAGATACGCAGTATTTT. Protein sequence: CASSLAWAGALPLSTDTQYF.

The genes are TRBV4-3 and TRBJ2-2, with 7 bases identical to TRBD2. Per germline, CDR1 LGHNA and CDR2 YSLEER. The CDR3 totals 17 residues. Trimming at V came to 1 base and at J to 0 bases, leaving 5 bases not matched to a gene. The CDR3 is CASSQGPAGPNTGELFF. The CDR3 nucleotides are TGCGCCAGCAGCCAAGGGCCAGCGGGACCGAACACCGGGGAGCTGTTTTTT.

This rearrangement joins TRBV7-9 to TRBJ1-5; D remains unclear. Between the trimmed V and J ends, which lost 5 bases and 9 bases, there was a span of 14 bases. Germline V gene lookup returns CDR1 SEHNR and CDR2 FQNEAQ (reference sequence). CDR3 length equals 13 residues. CDR3: CASSPGDLMPQHF. CDR3 DNA sequence: TGTGCCAGCAGCCCCGGAGACCTGATGCCCCAGCATTTT.

This clone appeared a few times. The V call is TRBV7-2, the J call TRBJ1-5, with D hard to call. In germline, CDR1 is SGHTA, CDR2 FQGNSA. The CDR3 spans 13 residues. Trimming left V 5 bases short and J 4 bases short, with 9 bases between. The CDR3 loop is CASSQSQNQPQHF. CDR3 in DNA: TGTGCCAGCAGCCAATCACAGAATCAGCCCCAGCATTTT.

The V gene is TRBV3-1 (or the pseudogene TRBV3-2), the J gene TRBJ2-3; TRBD2 matches 14 bases. The CDR3 has 20 amino acids. From germline, CDR1 is LGHDT and CDR2 YNNKEL (reference sequence). The V gene end was trimmed by 2 bases and the J gene end by 2 bases; junction bases not matched to a gene: 12. The CDR3 here is CASSQRLAGGAPPYTDTQYF. As DNA, the CDR3 is TGTGCCAGCAGCCAACGACTAGCGGGAGGGGCTCCACCTTACACAGATACGCAGTATTTT.

CDR3 DNA sequence: TGCGCCAGCAAGGGACAGGGGGATATGAACACTGAAGCTTTCTTT. This encodes CASKGQGDMNTEAFF. V is TRBV5-1 and J is TRBJ1-1, with 11 positions matching TRBD1. The V and J ends lost 6 bases and 0 bases, in that order; junction bases with no gene match: 4. This CDR3 has 15 residues. The germline CDR1 and CDR2 sequences are SGHRS and YFSETQ.

The chain has TRBV27 and TRBJ1-2, with TRBD1 as a possible D gene (6 bases). There are 15 residues in the CDR3. Germline V lookup: CDR1 MNHEY, CDR2 SMNVEV (reference sequence). The ends were cut back, 1 base at V and 4 bases at J, with 13 bases in the middle. Here the CDR3 DNA reads TGTGCCAGCAGTTTATGGGGGCCGCCCAGCTATGGCTACACCTTC. This gives the protein CASSLWGPPSYGYTF.

The genes are TRBV6-5 and TRBJ2-7; 7 nucleotides line up with TRBD1. The V segment lost 6 bases and the J segment 5 bases; nucleotides outside the gene matches: 13. This CDR3 spans 15 amino acids. Germline V gives CDR1 MNHEY, CDR2 SVGAGI. The DNA for the CDR3 is TGTGCCAGCAGACCAACAGGGGTCCCTCTAAACGAGCAGTACTTC. Its protein is CASRPTGVPLNEQYF.

For this clone: This sample includes further DNA sequences coding for the same CDR3. The V call is TRBV2, the J call TRBJ1-1; 8 positions agree with TRBD1. The CDR3 spans 12 residues. The germline V gene encodes CDR1 SNHLY and CDR2 FYNNEI. The trim removed 5 bases at V and 4 bases at J, leaving 0 bases unmatched. CDR3 loop: CASSTGGTEAFF. DNA of the CDR3: TGTGCCAGCAGTACAGGGGGCACTGAAGCTTTCTTT.

CDR3 DNA: TGTGCCAGCAGCTTACAACAGCTGGGGAACACTGAAGCTTTCTTT. It is translated as CASSLQQLGNTEAFF. V and J are TRBV7-8 and TRBJ1-1; D gene ambiguous. V was shortened by 2 bases and J by 1 base, with 11 bases between the two germline ends. Germline V gene data show CDR1 as SGHVS and CDR2 as FQNEAQ. The CDR3 extends over 15 amino acids.

The chain is built from TRBV29-1 and TRBJ2-3, with 7 bases aligning to TRBD2. This CDR3 comprises 13 residues. V lost 5 bases, J lost 3 bases, and 5 bases stayed unmatched. Germline V gene lookup returns CDR1 SQVTM and CDR2 ANQGSEA. CDR3 coding DNA: TGCAGCGTTCAGGCGGGAGTAACAGATACGCAGTATTTT. Protein sequence: CSVQAGVTDTQYF.

The count of this clone is one. The chain joins TRBV5-5 to TRBJ1-3; D perhaps matches TRBD1 (5 bases). This CDR3 is 14 amino acids long. Trimming pared 6 bases from V and 4 bases from J, leaving 14 bases between. Germline V gene lookup returns CDR1 SGHKS and CDR2 YYEKEE (reference sequence). In DNA, the CDR3 is TGTGCCAGCACCTCGGGGGGTAACGGAAACACCATATATTTT. This codes for CASTSGGNGNTIYF. Using reference TRBV5-5 and TRBJ1-3 for the parts outside the CDR3, the full variable domain is DAGVTQSPTHLIKTRGQQVTLRCSPISGHKSVSWYQQVLGQGPQFIFQYYEKEERGRGNFPDRFSARQFPNYSSELNVNALLLGDSALYLCASTSGGNGNTIYFGEGSWLTVV.

This sequence joins TRBV7-9 and TRBJ1-4; no clear D. The V gene's germline CDR1 is SEHNR and CDR2 FQNEAQ (reference sequence). With 5 bases removed from V and 6 bases from J, the gap between germline ends came to 16 bases. The CDR3 runs to 15 residues. CDR3 bases: TGTGCCAGCAGCCCCTCGACATTGGAGGATGAAAAACTGTTTTTT. Residues: CASSPSTLEDEKLFF.